This T cell receptor (beta chain) appears in the sequencing data of a study of T cells in localized non-small cell lung cancer. The ends were cut back, 3 bases at V and 3 bases at J, with 6 bases in the middle. Looked up from germline, CDR1 is KGHSH and CDR2 is LQKENI. The CDR3 has 12 residues. Of note for this clone: The antigen is not known.

Method: immunoSEQ multiplex PCR; TCRdb's copy keeps in-frame clones and lacks some. Among 15,000 to 20,000 clones listed, approximately 80% were seen once. Study-level points and caveats: Uninvolved neighboring lung showed the greatest T cell clonality, exceeding tumor. Without multi-region sequencing, intratumor heterogeneity could not be excluded. Adjacent lung had a median around 60 of the 100 largest tumor clones.

The receptor's source is a male donor at least 60 years old with stage I lung adenocarcinoma. The V and J genes are TRBV18 and TRBJ2-7; tentative D call: TRBD1 (6 bases). The material was peripheral blood, obtained before any cancer treatment. The CDR3 DNA follows: TGTGCCAGCTCACCGGACAGCTACGAGCAGTACTTC. It encodes CASSPDSYEQYF.